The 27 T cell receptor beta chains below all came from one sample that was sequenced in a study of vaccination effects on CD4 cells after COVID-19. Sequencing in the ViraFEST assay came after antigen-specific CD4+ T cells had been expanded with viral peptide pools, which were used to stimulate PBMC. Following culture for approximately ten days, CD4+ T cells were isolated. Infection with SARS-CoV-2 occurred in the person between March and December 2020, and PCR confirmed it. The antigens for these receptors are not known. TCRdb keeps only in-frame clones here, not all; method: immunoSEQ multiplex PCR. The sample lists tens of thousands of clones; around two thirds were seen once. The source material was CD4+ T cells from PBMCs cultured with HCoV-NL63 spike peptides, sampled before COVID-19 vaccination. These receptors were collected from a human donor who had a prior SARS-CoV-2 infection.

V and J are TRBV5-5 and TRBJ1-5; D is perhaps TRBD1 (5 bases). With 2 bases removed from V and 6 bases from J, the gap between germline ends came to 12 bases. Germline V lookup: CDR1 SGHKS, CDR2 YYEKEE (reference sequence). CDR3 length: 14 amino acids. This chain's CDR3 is CASSFEGSGQPQHF. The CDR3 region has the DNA TGTGCCAGCAGCTTTGAGGGGTCGGGTCAGCCCCAGCATTTT.

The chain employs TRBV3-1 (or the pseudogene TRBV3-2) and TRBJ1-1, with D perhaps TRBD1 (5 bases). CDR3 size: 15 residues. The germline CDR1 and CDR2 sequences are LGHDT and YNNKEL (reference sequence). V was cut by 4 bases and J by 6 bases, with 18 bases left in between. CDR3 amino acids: CASSPRGGSDAEAFF. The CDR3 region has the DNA TGTGCCAGCAGCCCCCGGGGGGGGTCGGACGCTGAAGCTTTCTTT.

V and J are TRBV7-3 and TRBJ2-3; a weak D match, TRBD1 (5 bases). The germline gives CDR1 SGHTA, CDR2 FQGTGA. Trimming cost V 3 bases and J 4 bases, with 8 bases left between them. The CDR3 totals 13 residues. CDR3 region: CASSFQGADTQYF. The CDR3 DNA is TGTGCCAGCAGCTTTCAGGGTGCAGATACGCAGTATTTT.

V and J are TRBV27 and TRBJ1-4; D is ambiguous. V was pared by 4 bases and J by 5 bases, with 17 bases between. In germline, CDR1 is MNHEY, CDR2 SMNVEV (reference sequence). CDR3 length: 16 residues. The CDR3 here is CASSSLVFGGNEKLFF. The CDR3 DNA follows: TGTGCCAGCAGTTCGCTCGTATTCGGAGGAAATGAAAAACTGTTTTTT. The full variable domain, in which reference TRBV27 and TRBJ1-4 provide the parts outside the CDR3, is EAQVTQNPRYLITVTGKKLTVTCSQNMNHEYMSWYRQDPGLGLRQIYYSMNVEVTDKGDVPEGYKVSRKEKRNFPLILESPSPNQTSLYFCASSSLVFGGNEKLFFGSGTQLSVL.

The CDR3 spells CASSLVGRDEQYF. The DNA for the CDR3 is TGTGCCAGCAGCTTGGTCGGTAGGGACGAGCAGTACTTC. V gene TRBV5-6 combines with J gene TRBJ2-7; D remains unclear. Trimming shortened V by 0 bases and J by 5 bases, and 9 bases separated the two germline ends. CDR1 SGHDT and CDR2 YYEEEE come from the germline V gene. The CDR3 is made up of 13 amino acids.

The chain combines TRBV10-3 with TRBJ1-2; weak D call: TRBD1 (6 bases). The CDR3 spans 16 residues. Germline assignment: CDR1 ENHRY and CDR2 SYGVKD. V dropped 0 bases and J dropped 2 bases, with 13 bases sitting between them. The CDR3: CAISESGGAWNYGYTF. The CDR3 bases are TGTGCCATCAGTGAGTCGGGGGGCGCGTGGAACTATGGCTACACCTTC.

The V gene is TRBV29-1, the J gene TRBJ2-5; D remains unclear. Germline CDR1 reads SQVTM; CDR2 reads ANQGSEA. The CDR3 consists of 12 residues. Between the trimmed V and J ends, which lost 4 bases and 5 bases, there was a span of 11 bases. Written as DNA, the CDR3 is TGCAGCGTTGCCGGCCCTGGTGAGACCCAGTACTTC. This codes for CSVAGPGETQYF. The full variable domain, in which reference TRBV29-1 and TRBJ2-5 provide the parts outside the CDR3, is SAVISQKPSRDICQRGTSLTIQCQVDSQVTMMFWYRQQPGQSLTLIATANQGSEATYESGFVIDKFPISRPNLTFSTLTVSNMSPEDSSIYLCSVAGPGETQYFGPGTRLLVL.

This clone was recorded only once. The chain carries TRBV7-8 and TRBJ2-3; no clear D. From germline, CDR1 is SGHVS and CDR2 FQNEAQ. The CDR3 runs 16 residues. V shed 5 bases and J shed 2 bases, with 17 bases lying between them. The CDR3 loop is CASSPVVTRNTDTQYF. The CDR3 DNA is TGTGCCAGCAGCCCCGTCGTTACGCGGAACACAGATACGCAGTATTTT.

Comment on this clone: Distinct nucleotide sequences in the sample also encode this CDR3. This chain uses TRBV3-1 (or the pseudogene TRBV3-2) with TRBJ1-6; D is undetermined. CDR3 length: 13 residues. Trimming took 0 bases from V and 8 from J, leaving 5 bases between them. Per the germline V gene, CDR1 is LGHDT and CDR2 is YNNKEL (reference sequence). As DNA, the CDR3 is TGTGCCAGCAGCCAAGACGGGGATTCACCCCTCCACTTT. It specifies CASSQDGDSPLHF.

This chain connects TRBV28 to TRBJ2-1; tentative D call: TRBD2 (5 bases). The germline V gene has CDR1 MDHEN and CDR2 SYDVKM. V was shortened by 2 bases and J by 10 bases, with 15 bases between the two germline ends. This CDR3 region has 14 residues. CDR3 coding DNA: TGTGCCAGCAGTTTACATCAGAGGAGGTGGGAGCAGTTCTTC. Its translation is CASSLHQRRWEQFF.

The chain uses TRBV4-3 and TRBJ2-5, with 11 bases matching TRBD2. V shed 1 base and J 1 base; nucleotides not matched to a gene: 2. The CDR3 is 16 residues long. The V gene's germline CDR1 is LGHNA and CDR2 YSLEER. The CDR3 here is CASSQVGTSGQETQYF. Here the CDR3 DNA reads TGCGCCAGCAGCCAAGTGGGGACTAGCGGCCAAGAGACCCAGTACTTC.

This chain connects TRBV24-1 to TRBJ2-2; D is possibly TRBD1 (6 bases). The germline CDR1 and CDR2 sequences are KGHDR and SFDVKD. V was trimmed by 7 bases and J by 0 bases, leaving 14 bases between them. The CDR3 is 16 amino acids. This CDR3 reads CATRTGQTANTGELFF. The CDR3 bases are TGTGCCACCAGAACCGGACAGACTGCGAACACCGGGGAGCTGTTTTTT.

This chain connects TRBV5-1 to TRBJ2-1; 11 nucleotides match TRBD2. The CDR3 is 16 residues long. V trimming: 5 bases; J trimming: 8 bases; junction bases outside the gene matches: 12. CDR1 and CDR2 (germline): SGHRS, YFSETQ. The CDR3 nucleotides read TGCGCCAGCAGGAGAAATGTAGCGGGGGGGCCTGATGAGCAGTTCTTC. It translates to CASRRNVAGGPDEQFF.

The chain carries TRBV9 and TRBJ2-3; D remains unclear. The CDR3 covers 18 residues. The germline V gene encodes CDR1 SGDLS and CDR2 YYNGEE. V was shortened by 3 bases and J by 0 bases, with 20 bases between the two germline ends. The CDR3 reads CASSASRGSSISTDTQYF. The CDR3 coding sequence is TGTGCCAGCAGCGCCTCCCGTGGATCCTCGATTAGCACAGATACGCAGTATTTT.

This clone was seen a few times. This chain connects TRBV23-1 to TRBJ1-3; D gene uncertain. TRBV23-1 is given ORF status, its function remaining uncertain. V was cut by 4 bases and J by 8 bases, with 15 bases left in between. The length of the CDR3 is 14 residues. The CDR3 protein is CASSRREDGDTIYF. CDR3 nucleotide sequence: TGCGCCAGCAGTCGCCGGGAGGACGGGGACACCATATATTTT.

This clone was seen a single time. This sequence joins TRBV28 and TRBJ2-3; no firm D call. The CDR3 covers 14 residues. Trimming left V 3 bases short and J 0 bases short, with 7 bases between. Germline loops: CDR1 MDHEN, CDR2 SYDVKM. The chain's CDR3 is CASSLSLSTDTQYF. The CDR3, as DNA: TGTGCCAGCAGTTTGTCCTTAAGCACAGATACGCAGTATTTT.

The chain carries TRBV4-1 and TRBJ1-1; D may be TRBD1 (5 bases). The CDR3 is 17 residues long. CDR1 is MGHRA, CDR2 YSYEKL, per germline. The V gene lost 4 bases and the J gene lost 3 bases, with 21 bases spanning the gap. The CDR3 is CASSPPNLGWGDTEAFF. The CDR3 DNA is TGCGCCAGCAGCCCTCCAAACTTGGGGTGGGGGGACACTGAAGCTTTCTTT.

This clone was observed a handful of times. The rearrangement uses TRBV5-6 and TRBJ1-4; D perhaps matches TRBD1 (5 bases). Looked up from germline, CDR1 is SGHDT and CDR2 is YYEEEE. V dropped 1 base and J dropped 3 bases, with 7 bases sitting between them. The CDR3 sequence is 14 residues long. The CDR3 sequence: CASSLRGSNEKLFF. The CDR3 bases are TGTGCCAGCAGCTTGCGGGGGTCTAATGAAAAACTGTTTTTT.

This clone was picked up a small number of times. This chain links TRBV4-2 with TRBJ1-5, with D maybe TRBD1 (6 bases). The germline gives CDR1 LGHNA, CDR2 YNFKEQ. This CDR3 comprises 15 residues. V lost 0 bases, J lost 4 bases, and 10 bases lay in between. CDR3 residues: CASSQDGTGNQPQHF. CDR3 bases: TGTGCCAGCAGCCAAGATGGTACAGGGAATCAGCCCCAGCATTTT.

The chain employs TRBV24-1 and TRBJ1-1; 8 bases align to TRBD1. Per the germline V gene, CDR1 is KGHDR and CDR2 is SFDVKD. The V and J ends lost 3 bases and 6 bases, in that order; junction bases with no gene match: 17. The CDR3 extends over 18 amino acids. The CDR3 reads CATSDTASRPDRASEAFF. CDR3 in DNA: TGTGCCACCAGTGATACTGCCTCCCGCCCGGACAGGGCCTCTGAAGCTTTCTTT.

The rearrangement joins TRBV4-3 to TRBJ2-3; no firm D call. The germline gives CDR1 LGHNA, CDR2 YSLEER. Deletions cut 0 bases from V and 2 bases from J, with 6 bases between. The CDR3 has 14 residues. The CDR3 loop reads CASSQDRATDTQYF. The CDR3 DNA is TGCGCCAGCAGCCAAGATCGGGCCACAGATACGCAGTATTTT.

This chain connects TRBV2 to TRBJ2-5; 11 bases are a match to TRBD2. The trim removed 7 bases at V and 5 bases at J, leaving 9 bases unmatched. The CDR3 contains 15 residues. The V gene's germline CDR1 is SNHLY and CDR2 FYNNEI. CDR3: CASMRLAGSVETQYF. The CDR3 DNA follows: TGTGCCAGCATGAGACTAGCGGGATCGGTGGAGACCCAGTACTTC.

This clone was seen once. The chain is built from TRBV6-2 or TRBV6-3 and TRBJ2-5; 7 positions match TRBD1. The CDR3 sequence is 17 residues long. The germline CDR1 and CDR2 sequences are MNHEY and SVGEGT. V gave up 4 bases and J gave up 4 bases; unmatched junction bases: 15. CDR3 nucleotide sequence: TGTGCCAGCAGTTCGATCGACAGGGCGGGCGGATTAGAGACCCAGTACTTC. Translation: CASSSIDRAGGLETQYF.

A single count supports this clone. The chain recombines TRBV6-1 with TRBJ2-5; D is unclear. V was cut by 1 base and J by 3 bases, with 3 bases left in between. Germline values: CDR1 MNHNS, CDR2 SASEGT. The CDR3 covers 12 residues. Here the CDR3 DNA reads TGTGCCAGCAGTGAAGGTAAAGAGACCCAGTACTTC. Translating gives CASSEGKETQYF.

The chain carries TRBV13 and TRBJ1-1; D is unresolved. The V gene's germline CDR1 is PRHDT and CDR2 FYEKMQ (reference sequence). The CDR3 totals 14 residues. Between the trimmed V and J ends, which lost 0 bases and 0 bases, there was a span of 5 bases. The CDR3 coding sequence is TGTGCCAGCAGCTTAGGTCTCTTGAACACTGAAGCTTTCTTT. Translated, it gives CASSLGLLNTEAFF.

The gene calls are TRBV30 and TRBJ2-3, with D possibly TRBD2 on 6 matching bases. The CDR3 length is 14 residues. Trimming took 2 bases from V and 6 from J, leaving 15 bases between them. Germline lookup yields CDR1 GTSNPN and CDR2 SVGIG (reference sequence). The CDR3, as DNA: TGTGCCTGGAGTTCGGGACTTAGCTTGGATACGCAGTATTTT. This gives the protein CAWSSGLSLDTQYF. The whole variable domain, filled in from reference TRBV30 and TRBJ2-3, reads SQTIHQWPATLVQPVGSPLSLECTVEGTSNPNLYWYRQAAGRGLQLLFYSVGIGQISSEVPQNLSASRPQDRQFILSSKKLLLSDSGFYLCAWSSGLSLDTQYFGPGTRLTVL.

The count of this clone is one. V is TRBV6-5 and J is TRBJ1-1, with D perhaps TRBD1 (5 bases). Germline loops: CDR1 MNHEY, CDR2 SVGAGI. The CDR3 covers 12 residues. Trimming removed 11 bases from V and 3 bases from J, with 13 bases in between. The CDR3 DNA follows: TGTGCCCCCGCCGGGGGGGACACTGAAGCTTTCTTT. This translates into CAPAGGDTEAFF.